This paragraph covers one TCR beta chain sequence. This same CDR3 is encoded by further DNA sequences in the sample. This record comes from a study of blood T cell repertoires in COVID-19. This study enrolled people aged 18 to 89 from about 24 US geographic areas. Self-reported history from a screening survey and questionnaire set each donor's cohort. Trimming took 3 bases from V and 4 from J; bases not matched to a gene: 7. The length of the CDR3 is 15 residues. In germline, CDR1 is KGHSH, CDR2 LQKENI. Study processing details: Amplification from reference gene primers served as the basis for estimated nucleated cell counts. The data were produced by immunoSEQ multiplex PCR, yet TCRdb's version contains in-frame clones alone and is incomplete. D and trimming come from the DNA, and the V and J calls and clone size come from that table. This sample carries 350,000 to 400,000 clones, around nine tenths of them seen once, and the ten largest clones take 1.5% to 2%.

This TCR derives from a woman aged 25-40 years who had recovered from COVID-19. The chain couples TRBV18 to TRBJ2-7; the match to TRBD1 covers 9 bases. The sample comprised PBMCs or T cells enriched from blood (not recorded which). The DNA for the CDR3 is TGTGCCAGCTCACCCGGACAGGGGAATAGGTACGAGCAGTACTTC. It is translated as CASSPGQGNRYEQYF.